Listed here are 30 T cell receptor beta chains from one sample, sequenced in a study of cytomegalovirus exposure and HLA in healthy donors. It was with 60 Vbeta and 13 Jbeta primers that the PCR ran. Sequencing used immunoSEQ multiplex PCR; TCRdb keeps in-frame clones, though not all of them. The sample lists fewer than 200,000 clones, 70% to 90% seen once, with approximately 0.85% in the top ten. Sample: PBMCs. These receptors all come from a woman in her 30s in good health and CMV-seronegative.

The rearrangement uses TRBV19 and TRBJ2-2; 7 nucleotides agree with TRBD1. From germline, CDR1 is LNHDA and CDR2 SQIVND (reference sequence). V shed 5 bases, J shed 4 bases, and the junction held 7 bases outside the gene matches. This CDR3 comprises 15 residues. The CDR3 sequence: CASSGRQGSTGELFF. CDR3 nucleotide sequence: TGTGCCAGTAGTGGCCGACAGGGAAGCACCGGGGAGCTGTTTTTT.

The chain recombines TRBV19 with TRBJ2-1, with 8 bases aligning to TRBD1. Germline V gives CDR1 LNHDA, CDR2 SQIVND (reference sequence). This CDR3 has 14 amino acids. V gave up 4 bases and J gave up 5 bases; unmatched junction bases: 4. As DNA, the CDR3 is TGTGCCAGTAGTACCCAGGGGGCGGACAATGAGCAGTTCTTC. It is translated as CASSTQGADNEQFF.

This sequence joins TRBV5-6 and TRBJ2-5; no definite D call. The J call may be mistaken, given a closer DNA end match to TRBJ2-7. Germline CDR1 and CDR2: SGHDT and YYEEEE. This CDR3 region has 13 residues. Written as DNA, the CDR3 is TGTGCCAGCAGCTCCCCAGAGGCCTACGAGCAGTACTTC. Its protein is CASSSPEAYEQYF.

The V gene is TRBV4-1, the J gene TRBJ1-3; D remains unclear. CDR3 length equals 17 residues. Trimming cost V 4 bases and J 0 bases, with 16 bases left between them. The germline V gene has CDR1 MGHRA and CDR2 YSYEKL. CDR3 amino acids: CASSPLGLSFSGNTIYF. The DNA of the CDR3 is TGCGCCAGCAGCCCACTGGGCCTTTCTTTCTCTGGAAACACCATATATTTT.

The J gene is TRBJ2-7, the V gene TRBV6-1; a weak D match, TRBD2 (6 bases). Germline V lookup: CDR1 MNHNS, CDR2 SASEGT. The CDR3 contains 16 residues. The V end lost 4 bases, the J end lost 2 bases, and 18 bases lay between the germline ends. The CDR3 loop reads CASSGGTATSTYEQYF. Written as DNA, the CDR3 is TGTGCCAGCAGTGGAGGGACTGCCACTTCTACCTACGAGCAGTACTTC.

The CDR3 DNA is TGTGCCAGTACCCAACCAGGGCGGACGGTCTATGGCTACACCTTC. The encoded protein is CASTQPGRTVYGYTF. The rearrangement links TRBV19 to TRBJ1-2; D perhaps matches TRBD1 (5 bases). This CDR3 is built from 15 residues. V lost 7 bases, J lost 4 bases, and 19 bases lay in between. The V gene's germline CDR1 is LNHDA and CDR2 SQIVND (reference sequence).

The chain recombines TRBV7-8 with TRBJ1-3; D might be TRBD1 (6 bases). CDR1 is SGHVS, CDR2 FQNEAQ, per germline. This CDR3 has 14 amino acids. Trimming shortened V by 4 bases and J by 2 bases, and 9 bases separated the two germline ends. The DNA of the CDR3 is TGTGCCAGCAGCTCACAGGGAACTGGAAACACCATATATTTT. Residues: CASSSQGTGNTIYF. The full variable domain, in which reference TRBV7-8 and TRBJ1-3 provide the parts outside the CDR3, is GAGVSQSPRYKVAKRGQDVALRCDPISGHVSLFWYQQALGQGPEFLTYFQNEAQLDKSGLPSDRFFAERPEGSVSTLKIQRTQQEDSAVYLCASSSQGTGNTIYFGEGSWLTVV.

In DNA form, the CDR3 reads TGTGCCAGCAGCTTAGAGGGGGCAGGCGCAGATACGCAGTATTTT. It encodes CASSLEGAGADTQYF. The rearrangement links TRBV7-7 to TRBJ2-3, with TRBD1 matching 7 bases. J was trimmed by 4 bases and V by 1 base; bases with no gene match: 5. Per germline, CDR1 SSHAT and CDR2 FNYEAQ (reference sequence). This CDR3 is 15 amino acids long.

J is TRBJ1-3 and V is TRBV19; TRBD1 is a possible D gene (6 bases). The CDR3 spans 14 residues. Between the trimmed V and J ends, which lost 2 bases and 4 bases, there was a span of 9 bases. Germline V CDR1 and CDR2: LNHDA, SQIVND (reference sequence). The CDR3 sequence is CASSITGYGNTIYF. CDR3 nucleotide sequence: TGTGCCAGTAGTATAACAGGGTACGGAAACACCATATATTTT.

V usage is TRBV27 and J usage is TRBJ2-7; tentatively, D is TRBD2 (5 bases). In germline, CDR1 is MNHEY, CDR2 SMNVEV (reference sequence). The V and J ends lost 8 bases and 3 bases respectively, with 17 bases between them. CDR3 length equals 14 residues. The CDR3 sequence: CASSRKGDLYEQYF. Here the CDR3 DNA reads TGTGCCAGCTCGAGGAAGGGAGACCTCTACGAGCAGTACTTC.

V and J are TRBV5-5 and TRBJ1-2, with D perhaps TRBD1 (5 bases). This CDR3 region has 13 residues. Germline CDR1 and CDR2: SGHKS and YYEKEE (reference sequence). Trimming took 2 bases from V and 5 from J, leaving 10 bases between them. CDR3 protein: CASSFSGEYGYTF. As DNA, the CDR3 is TGTGCCAGCAGCTTTTCGGGGGAGTATGGCTACACCTTC.

V and J are TRBV5-6 and TRBJ2-7, with a weak D call TRBD1 (6 bases). Trimming removed 5 bases from V and 4 bases from J, with 16 bases in between. Germline assignment: CDR1 SGHDT and CDR2 YYEEEE. The CDR3 consists of 14 residues. The CDR3 reads CASSHGTRPYEQYF. For the CDR3, the DNA is TGTGCCAGCAGTCACGGGACAAGACCTTACGAGCAGTACTTC.

This clone showed up just a few times. The chain uses TRBV4-3 and TRBJ1-1; 10 bases are a match to TRBD1. The V gene end was trimmed by 2 bases and the J gene end by 1 base; junction bases not matched to a gene: 10. In germline, CDR1 is LGHNA, CDR2 YSLEER. The CDR3 is made up of 18 amino acids. Written as DNA, the CDR3 is TGCGCCAGCAGCCAACCCCCTGCCGGGACAGGGGCGAACACTGAAGCTTTCTTT. The encoded protein is CASSQPPAGTGANTEAFF.

V is TRBV7-8 and J is TRBJ1-2; 11 positions agree with TRBD1. The V gene's germline CDR1 is SGHVS and CDR2 FQNEAQ. V lost 5 bases and J lost 6; bases outside the gene matches: 8. CDR3 length equals 15 residues. CDR3 loop: CASSPRWGQGDGYTF. DNA of the CDR3: TGTGCCAGCAGCCCAAGGTGGGGACAGGGGGATGGCTACACCTTC. The whole variable domain, remainder taken from reference TRBV7-8 and TRBJ1-2, is GAGVSQSPRYKVAKRGQDVALRCDPISGHVSLFWYQQALGQGPEFLTYFQNEAQLDKSGLPSDRFFAERPEGSVSTLKIQRTQQEDSAVYLCASSPRWGQGDGYTFGSGTRLTVV.

The chain is built from TRBV11-3 and TRBJ2-3, with TRBD2 matching 13 bases. The V gene's germline CDR1 is SGHNT and CDR2 YENEEA. CDR3 length: 19 amino acids. With V trimmed by 0 bases and J by 1 base, 7 bases remained unmatched. The CDR3 sequence is CASSLEHSGTSGGTDTQYF. The CDR3 region has the DNA TGTGCCAGCAGCTTAGAACATTCCGGGACTAGCGGGGGCACAGATACGCAGTATTTT.

The chain employs TRBV29-1 and TRBJ1-2, with D possibly TRBD1 on 6 matching bases. Deletions cut 7 bases from V and 8 bases from J, with 17 bases between. CDR3 length: 12 residues. The germline gives CDR1 SQVTM, CDR2 ANQGSEA. CDR3 protein: CSALTGSGGYTF. CDR3 in DNA: TGCAGCGCCTTGACAGGCTCGGGCGGCTACACCTTC.

The chain carries TRBV7-2 and TRBJ1-1; D ambiguous. V was cut by 5 bases and J by 11 bases, with 27 bases left in between. This CDR3 is 16 amino acids long. Per germline, CDR1 SGHTA and CDR2 FQGNSA. The CDR3 sequence is CASSLYATELAQLAFF. The CDR3 DNA follows: TGTGCCAGCAGCCTTTACGCCACAGAACTCGCCCAGTTGGCTTTCTTT.

The chain employs TRBV27 and TRBJ2-6; TRBD2 is a possible D gene (6 bases). CDR3 size: 18 residues. Between the trimmed V and J ends, which lost 6 bases and 0 bases, there was a span of 18 bases. Germline V gene sequence: CDR1 MNHEY, CDR2 SMNVEV (reference sequence). The CDR3 sequence is CASSRPPGGSSGANVLTF. DNA of the CDR3: TGTGCCAGCAGCCGCCCCCCCGGGGGTTCCTCTGGGGCCAACGTCCTGACTTTC.

The chain recombines TRBV6-6 with TRBJ2-7; D is possibly TRBD2 (5 bases). In germline, CDR1 is MNHNY, CDR2 SVGAGI (reference sequence). V was cut by 5 bases and J by 4 bases, with 9 bases left in between. This CDR3 is 12 amino acids long. CDR3 loop: CASSRLKYEQYF. For the CDR3, the DNA is TGTGCCAGCAGTAGACTAAAATACGAGCAGTACTTC.

The chain uses TRBV7-8 and TRBJ2-7; D is ambiguous. CDR1 and CDR2 from the germline V gene are SGHVS and FQNEAQ. The CDR3 has 12 residues. V lost 0 bases and J 2 bases, leaving 2 bases between the germline ends. The CDR3 sequence is CASSLAAYEQYF. In DNA, the CDR3 is TGTGCCAGCAGCTTAGCCGCCTACGAGCAGTACTTC. The full variable domain, with the rest looked up from reference TRBV7-8 and TRBJ2-7, is GAGVSQSPRYKVAKRGQDVALRCDPISGHVSLFWYQQALGQGPEFLTYFQNEAQLDKSGLPSDRFFAERPEGSVSTLKIQRTQQEDSAVYLCASSLAAYEQYFGPGTRLTVT.

The CDR3 coding sequence is TGTGCCAGCAGCTTAGAACTAGCCGGGAGGAAGCTTGATGAGCAGTTCTTC. It specifies CASSLELAGRKLDEQFF. This chain links TRBV11-2 with TRBJ2-1, with 7 bases lining up with TRBD2. J was trimmed by 8 bases and V by 0 bases; bases with no gene match: 13. This CDR3 spans 17 amino acids. Germline assignment: CDR1 SGHAT and CDR2 FQNNGV.

The V call is TRBV12-5, the J call TRBJ2-7, with D hard to call. Per germline, CDR1 LGHNT and CDR2 FRNRAP. CDR3 size: 15 residues. Trimming took off 5 bases at V and 2 bases at J, with 16 bases between the two ends. This CDR3 is CASGPPSGFTYEQYF. The DNA of the CDR3 is TGTGCTAGTGGTCCCCCCTCAGGTTTCACCTACGAGCAGTACTTC. Combining the CDR3 with reference TRBV12-5 and TRBJ2-7 gives the whole variable domain DARVTQTPRHKVTEMGQEVTMRCQPILGHNTVFWYRQTMMQGLELLAYFRNRAPLDDSGMPKDRFSAEMPDATLATLKIQPSEPRDSAVYFCASGPPSGFTYEQYFGPGTRLTVT.

The gene calls are TRBV29-1 and TRBJ1-3; D unclear. Germline V gene data show CDR1 as SQVTM and CDR2 as ANQGSEA. V dropped 2 bases and J dropped 0 bases, with 11 bases sitting between them. The CDR3 contains 15 residues. For the CDR3, the DNA is TGCAGCGTTGAACAGGTGACCAGCTCTGGAAACACCATATATTTT. It is translated as CSVEQVTSSGNTIYF.

The chain links TRBV11-3 to TRBJ2-3; D is perhaps TRBD2 (6 bases). The CDR3 length is 14 residues. Deletions cut 6 bases from V and 2 bases from J, with 12 bases between. Germline assignment: CDR1 SGHNT and CDR2 YENEEA. The DNA for the CDR3 is TGTGCCAGCAGGAAGGACTACACCACAGATACGCAGTATTTT. Translating gives CASRKDYTTDTQYF.

V and J are TRBV10-3 and TRBJ1-4; D is possibly TRBD1 (6 bases). V was shortened by 8 bases and J by 0 bases, with 13 bases between the two germline ends. The CDR3 runs to 15 residues. CDR1 is ENHRY, CDR2 SYGVKD, per germline. The CDR3, as DNA: TGTGCCATCTCCCCGGACAGTGCAACTAATGAAAAACTGTTTTTT. This gives the protein CAISPDSATNEKLFF.

The genes are TRBV19 and TRBJ1-2; D not resolved. The CDR3 has 14 residues. Germline V gives CDR1 LNHDA, CDR2 SQIVND (reference sequence). Deletions cut 3 bases from V and 0 bases from J, with 8 bases between. For the CDR3, the DNA is TGTGCCAGTAGTATCCCGGGGTCTAACTATGGCTACACCTTC. This gives the protein CASSIPGSNYGYTF.

This sequence joins TRBV15 and TRBJ1-2; D possibly corresponds to TRBD1 (6 bases). V dropped 8 bases and J dropped 2 bases, with 12 bases sitting between them. Germline V gene data show CDR1 as LNHNV and CDR2 as YYDKDF (reference sequence). This CDR3 region has 13 residues. The DNA for the CDR3 is TGTGCCACCGGTGGACAGAACAACTATGGCTACACCTTC. It encodes CATGGQNNYGYTF. The variable domain in full, with the rest retrieved from reference TRBV15 and TRBJ1-2, is DAMVIQNPRYQVTQFGKPVTLSCSQTLNHNVMYWYQQKSSQAPKLLFHYYDKDFNNEADTPDNFQSRRPNTSFCFLDIRSPGLGDTAMYLCATGGQNNYGYTFGSGTRLTVV.

The rearrangement uses TRBV10-3 and TRBJ2-5; weak D call: TRBD2 (6 bases). This CDR3 is built from 14 residues. With 2 bases removed from V and 11 bases from J, the gap between germline ends came to 18 bases. CDR1 ENHRY and CDR2 SYGVKD come from the germline V gene. The CDR3 DNA reads TGTGCCATCAGTGAGGGGAGGAAGGTCGGGGAGCAGTACTTC. This gives the protein CAISEGRKVGEQYF.

V gene TRBV4-1 combines with J gene TRBJ2-5, with D unclear. Between the trimmed V and J ends, which lost 1 base and 5 bases, there was a span of 5 bases. CDR1 is MGHRA, CDR2 YSYEKL, per germline. The CDR3 covers 12 residues. DNA of the CDR3: TGCGCCAGCAGCCAAGCCGGGGAGACCCAGTACTTC. The encoded protein is CASSQAGETQYF.

V gene TRBV15 combines with J gene TRBJ1-5; 8 bases fit TRBD1. Trimming at V came to 3 bases and at J to 1 base, leaving 2 bases not matched to a gene. Germline CDR1 reads LNHNV; CDR2 reads YYDKDF (reference sequence). This CDR3 is built from 15 residues. CDR3 in DNA: TGTGCCACCAGCAGGGACAGGGCGAGCAATCAGCCCCAGCATTTT. Translated, it gives CATSRDRASNQPQHF. The complete variable domain, with remaining parts taken from reference TRBV15 and TRBJ1-5, reads DAMVIQNPRYQVTQFGKPVTLSCSQTLNHNVMYWYQQKSSQAPKLLFHYYDKDFNNEADTPDNFQSRRPNTSFCFLDIRSPGLGDTAMYLCATSRDRASNQPQHFGDGTRLSIL.